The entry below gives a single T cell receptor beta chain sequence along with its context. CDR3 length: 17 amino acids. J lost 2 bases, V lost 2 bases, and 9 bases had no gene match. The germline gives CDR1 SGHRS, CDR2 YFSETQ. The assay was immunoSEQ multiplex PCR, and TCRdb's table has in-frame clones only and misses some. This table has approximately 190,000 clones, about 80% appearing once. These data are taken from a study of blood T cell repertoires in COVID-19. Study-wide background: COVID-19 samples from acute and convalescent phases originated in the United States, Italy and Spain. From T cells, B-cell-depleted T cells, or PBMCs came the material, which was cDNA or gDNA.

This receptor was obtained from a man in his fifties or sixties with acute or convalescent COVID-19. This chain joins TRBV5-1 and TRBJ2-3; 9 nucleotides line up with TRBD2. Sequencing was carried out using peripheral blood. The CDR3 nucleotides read TGCGCCAGCAGCTTCGCCGTCGGCGGGAGGGCCACAGATACGCAGTATTTT. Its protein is CASSFAVGGRATDTQYF.